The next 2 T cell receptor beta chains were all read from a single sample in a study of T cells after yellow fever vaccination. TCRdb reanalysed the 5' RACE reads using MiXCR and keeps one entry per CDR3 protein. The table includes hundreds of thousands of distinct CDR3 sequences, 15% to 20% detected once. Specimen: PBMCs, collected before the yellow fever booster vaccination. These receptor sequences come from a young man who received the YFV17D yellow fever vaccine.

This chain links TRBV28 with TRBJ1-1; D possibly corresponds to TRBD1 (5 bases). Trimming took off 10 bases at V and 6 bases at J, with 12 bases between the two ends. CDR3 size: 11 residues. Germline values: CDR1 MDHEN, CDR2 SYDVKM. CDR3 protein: CAILQGPEAFF. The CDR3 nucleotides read TGTGCCATCCTTCAGGGCCCTGAAGCTTTCTTT. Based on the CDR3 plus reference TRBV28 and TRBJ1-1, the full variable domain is DVKVTQSSRYLVKRTGEKVFLECVQDMDHENMFWYRQDPGLGLRLIYFSYDVKMKEKGDIPEGYSVSREKKERFSLILESASTNQTSMYLCAILQGPEAFFGQGTRLTVV.

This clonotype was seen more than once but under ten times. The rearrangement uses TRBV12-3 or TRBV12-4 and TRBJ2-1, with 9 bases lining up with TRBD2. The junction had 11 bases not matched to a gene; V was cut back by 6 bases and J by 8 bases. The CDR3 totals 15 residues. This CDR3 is CASSMGLAGSDEQFF. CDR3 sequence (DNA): TGTGCCAGCAGCATGGGTCTAGCGGGGAGCGATGAGCAGTTCTTC.